Below are 32 T cell receptor beta chains sequenced from a single sample in a study of PD-1 blockade in classical Hodgkin lymphoma. Profiling relied on immunoSEQ multiplex PCR, and the TCRdb table lists in-frame clones only, not all of them. The table shows about 21,000 clones, with about 77% occurring only once. The time point is: cycle 4 day 1 (C4D1), after more than five weeks of nivolumab. All patients experienced relapse after autologous stem cell transplantation, and brentuximab vedotin exposure was variable. The sample was peripheral blood mononuclear cells (PBMCs), taken before the fourth cycle of nivolumab. These receptors came from a human donor with classical Hodgkin lymphoma.

The gene calls are TRBV19 and TRBJ1-3; D is ambiguous. CDR1 and CDR2 (germline): LNHDA, SQIVND (reference sequence). The CDR3 is 16 residues long. V was shortened by 2 bases and J by 4 bases, with 15 bases between the two germline ends. The CDR3 spells CASSILASSSGNTIYF. DNA of the CDR3: TGTGCCAGTAGTATATTGGCCTCCTCGTCCGGAAACACCATATATTTT.

CDR3 residues: CASSSETTGGLNEKLFF. The CDR3 region has the DNA TGTGCCAGTAGTAGCGAAACAACAGGGGGCCTTAATGAAAAACTGTTTTTT. This chain uses TRBV19 with TRBJ1-4, with TRBD1 identical over 9 bases. This CDR3 contains 17 residues. The germline V gene encodes CDR1 LNHDA and CDR2 SQIVND (reference sequence). The ends lost 4 bases at V and 4 bases at J; junction bases unmatched: 10.

The genes are TRBV19 and TRBJ1-5; possible D gene TRBD1, 5 bases. The CDR3 has 14 amino acids. Trimming removed 3 bases from V and 2 bases from J, with 8 bases in between. Germline lookup yields CDR1 LNHDA and CDR2 SQIVND (reference sequence). The CDR3 DNA follows: TGTGCCAGTAGTATTCTGGGGGGCAATCAGCCCCAGCATTTT. Protein sequence: CASSILGGNQPQHF.

This clone was observed a few times. This sequence joins TRBV25-1 and TRBJ1-2; 8 bases map to TRBD1. Germline CDR1 MGHDK, CDR2 SYGVNS. With 6 bases clipped from V and 7 bases from J, the junction kept 10 bases outside the gene matches. The length of the CDR3 is 14 residues. Here the CDR3 DNA reads TGTGCCAGCAGATCGGACAGGGCTTATGGTGGCTACACCTTC. The encoded protein is CASRSDRAYGGYTF.

V and J are TRBV2 and TRBJ2-5; D is unclear. This CDR3 is built from 14 residues. The germline V gene has CDR1 SNHLY and CDR2 FYNNEI. V was shortened by 1 base and J by 1 base, with 7 bases between the two germline ends. CDR3 nucleotides: TGTGCCAGCAGTGAAGATCAGTTCCAAGAGACCCAGTACTTC. The encoded protein is CASSEDQFQETQYF.

The V and J genes are TRBV6-4 and TRBJ2-7, with D possibly TRBD2 on 5 matching bases. Germline V gives CDR1 MRHNA, CDR2 SNTAGT. The germline V and J ends were trimmed by 3 bases and 3 bases, with 18 bases remaining between them. The CDR3 runs 16 residues. CDR3 region: CASSEDEGKIIYEQYV. The CDR3, as DNA: TGTGCCAGCAGTGAGGACGAGGGTAAAATAATCTACGAGCAGTACGTC.

As to this clone: At one boundary the junction diverges from the germline segment, which might be a read error. The genes are TRBV18 and TRBJ2-1, with a possible D match to TRBD2 (5 bases). Germline-derived CDR1 and CDR2 are KGHSH and LQKENI. CDR3 size: 13 residues. This CDR3 reads CASSPLVPPEQFF. In DNA form, the CDR3 reads TGTGCCAGCTCCCCACTAGTGCCCCCAGAGCAGTTCTTC.

Only one count was recorded for this clone. The rearrangement joins TRBV6-5 to TRBJ1-1, with no clear D. Germline CDR1 and CDR2: MNHEY and SVGAGI. The CDR3 is 14 amino acids. Trimming left V 8 bases short and J 4 bases short, with 17 bases between. The CDR3 spells CASLPSPSGTEAFF. CDR3 coding DNA: TGTGCCAGCCTTCCAAGCCCCTCGGGCACTGAAGCTTTCTTT.

This clone was found once. The chain carries TRBV27 and TRBJ2-3, with 9 bases fitting TRBD2. Trimming removed 0 bases from V and 7 bases from J; junction bases left unmatched: 8. This CDR3 is 16 amino acids long. Germline CDR1 MNHEY, CDR2 SMNVEV (reference sequence). CDR3 sequence (DNA): TGTGCCAGCAGTTTATCCGGCGGGGGGGCGGGTTATACGCAGTATTTT. It encodes CASSLSGGGAGYTQYF.

This clone has a single count. The chain joins TRBV19 to TRBJ1-6; 8 bases line up with TRBD1. CDR3 length: 20 residues. With 3 bases clipped from V and 7 bases from J, the junction kept 20 bases outside the gene matches. CDR1 LNHDA and CDR2 SQIVND come from the germline V gene (reference sequence). CDR3 loop: CASSILGTGGKGGQNSPLHF. CDR3 coding DNA: TGTGCCAGTAGTATTCTGGGAACAGGGGGGAAAGGAGGCCAAAATTCACCCCTCCACTTT. The whole variable domain, filled in from reference TRBV19 and TRBJ1-6, reads DGGITQSPKYLFRKEGQNVTLSCEQNLNHDAMYWYRQDPGQGLRLIYYSQIVNDFQKGDIAEGYSVSREKKESFPLTVTSAQKNPTAFYLCASSILGTGGKGGQNSPLHFGNGTRLTVT.

The chain's CDR3 is CASSPGRGRRNTEAFF. DNA for the CDR3: TGTGCCAGCTCACCAGGCAGGGGGCGGAGGAACACTGAAGCTTTCTTT. The rearrangement uses TRBV18 and TRBJ1-1; 8 nucleotides line up with TRBD1. This CDR3 has 16 residues. Germline V CDR1 and CDR2: KGHSH, LQKENI. V gave up 2 bases and J gave up 1 base; unmatched junction bases: 6.

The chain employs TRBV19 and TRBJ1-5; D is perhaps TRBD1 (6 bases). V dropped 3 bases and J dropped 3 bases, with 18 bases sitting between them. Germline CDR1 LNHDA, CDR2 SQIVND (reference sequence). The CDR3 sequence is 17 residues long. The CDR3 sequence is CASSIRPRKGVNQPQHF. The CDR3 DNA reads as TGTGCCAGTAGTATCCGCCCCCGGAAGGGGGTCAATCAGCCCCAGCATTTT.

In this sample, this clone turned up once. The J gene is TRBJ1-6, the V gene TRBV4-3, with a possible D match to TRBD1 (5 bases). Trimming pared 1 base from V and 9 bases from J, leaving 13 bases between. The CDR3 sequence is 15 residues long. CDR1 is LGHNA, CDR2 YSLEER, per germline. The CDR3 region is CASSQVGGGGSPLHF. The CDR3 nucleotides are TGCGCCAGCAGCCAAGTGGGGGGAGGCGGTTCACCCCTCCACTTT.

The chain uses TRBV7-9 and TRBJ1-4; D might be TRBD1 (5 bases). The ends were cut back, 6 bases at V and 7 bases at J, with 18 bases in the middle. This CDR3 is built from 15 residues. CDR1 SEHNR and CDR2 FQNEAQ come from the germline V gene (reference sequence). Here the CDR3 DNA reads TGTGCCAGCAGTGCGGACGGGGCGGGAGGTGAAAAACTGTTTTTT. Translated, it gives CASSADGAGGEKLFF.

This rearrangement joins TRBV27 to TRBJ2-7, with D perhaps matching TRBD2 (6 bases). This CDR3 has 16 residues. Germline V gene lookup returns CDR1 MNHEY and CDR2 SMNVEV (reference sequence). Trimming shortened V by 1 base and J by 5 bases, and 18 bases separated the two germline ends. The CDR3 sequence: CASSLWRGTGMDEQYF. The CDR3 region has the DNA TGTGCCAGCAGTTTATGGCGCGGGACTGGTATGGACGAGCAGTACTTC.

The gene calls are TRBV21-1 and TRBJ1-6; the listed D gene, TRBD1, was not tested against the DNA. TRBV21-1 is classified as a pseudogene. The CDR3 length is 18 residues. The CDR3 protein is CASSNSENRALRDSPLHF. The CDR3 DNA is TGTGCCAGCAGCAATTCGGAAAACAGGGCCTTGCGGGATTCACCCCTCCACTTT.

The chain has TRBV4-3 and TRBJ2-1; 11 positions agree with TRBD2. The ends lost 3 bases at V and 7 bases at J; junction bases unmatched: 11. In germline, CDR1 is LGHNA, CDR2 YSLEER. CDR3 length equals 17 residues. Here the CDR3 reads CASSHTVAGGLGNEQFF. The CDR3 DNA reads TGCGCCAGCAGCCACACCGTAGCGGGGGGGCTGGGAAATGAGCAGTTCTTC.

The genes are TRBV6-5 and TRBJ1-1; 7 nucleotides agree with TRBD1. The germline V gene has CDR1 MNHEY and CDR2 SVGAGI. Trimming removed 0 bases from V and 4 bases from J; junction bases left unmatched: 5. There are 15 residues in the CDR3. The chain's CDR3 is CASSYSGTGATEAFF. CDR3 sequence (DNA): TGTGCCAGCAGTTACTCGGGAACAGGGGCCACTGAAGCTTTCTTT.

V is TRBV4-2 and J is TRBJ2-2; perhaps TRBD2 as D (6 bases). V shed 4 bases and J shed 4 bases, with 16 bases lying between them. This CDR3 region has 16 residues. Germline V gives CDR1 LGHNA, CDR2 YNFKEQ. CDR3 in DNA: TGTGCCAGCAGCCGGGGAGGAGGGCCGGGCACCGGGGAGCTGTTTTTT. It codes for CASSRGGGPGTGELFF.

J is TRBJ1-1 and V is TRBV7-2; TRBD1 agrees at 8 bases. CDR1 SGHTA and CDR2 FQGNSA come from the germline V gene. There are 14 residues in the CDR3. V lost 6 bases and J lost 1; bases outside the gene matches: 4. CDR3: CASRIGTGNTEAFF. The CDR3, as DNA: TGTGCCAGCAGAATAGGGACAGGGAACACTGAAGCTTTCTTT.

This clone was observed once. V usage is TRBV6-6 and J usage is TRBJ2-1, with 8 bases identical to TRBD2. Trimming took 11 bases from V and 5 from J; bases not matched to a gene: 8. Germline CDR1 MNHNY, CDR2 SVGAGI (reference sequence). This CDR3 region has 13 residues. CDR3 bases: TGTGCCCACTCGGGGGGGAACAACAATGAGCAGTTCTTC. Its protein product is CAHSGGNNNEQFF.

This clone came up a few times. The chain combines TRBV28 with TRBJ2-7, with D perhaps matching TRBD1 (5 bases). Trimming took 6 bases from V and 2 from J, leaving 11 bases between them. The germline V gene encodes CDR1 MDHEN and CDR2 SYDVKM. The CDR3 sequence is 13 residues long. The CDR3, as DNA: TGTGCCAGCAGCCCCAGGGCCACCTACGAGCAGTACGTC. Amino acids: CASSPRATYEQYV.

The chain couples TRBV6-5 to TRBJ1-1; no definite D call. Germline CDR1 reads MNHEY; CDR2 reads SVGAGI. V was clipped by 6 bases and J by 1 base, with 12 bases between them. The CDR3 loop spans 14 amino acids. The CDR3 reads CASSPFPSNTEAFF. The CDR3 DNA reads TGTGCCAGCAGCCCTTTTCCCTCGAACACTGAAGCTTTCTTT.

V usage is TRBV4-1 and J usage is TRBJ2-1, with 14 bases lining up with TRBD2. The CDR3 runs 16 residues. Germline V gene data show CDR1 as MGHRA and CDR2 as YSYEKL. Trimming cost V 6 bases and J 9 bases; bases outside gene matches: 10. The CDR3 DNA reads as TGCGCCAGCAGTGTGACTAGCGGGGGGGCCGAGGGTGAGCAGTTCTTC. Translation gives CASSVTSGGAEGEQFF.

This clone was seen a single time. CDR3 DNA: TGTGCCAGCAGCCCCGGCGGCACTGAAGCTTTCTTT. It translates to CASSPGGTEAFF. The rearrangement links TRBV11-2 to TRBJ1-1; no definite D call. V lost 5 bases and J 4 bases, leaving 8 bases between the germline ends. This CDR3 spans 12 amino acids. Germline lookup yields CDR1 SGHAT and CDR2 FQNNGV.

This chain uses TRBV4-3 with TRBJ2-2, with 8 bases lining up with TRBD2. Germline-derived CDR1 and CDR2 are LGHNA and YSLEER. This CDR3 has 15 residues. V gave up 1 base and J gave up 6 bases; unmatched junction bases: 4. The CDR3 nucleotides read TGCGCCAGCAGCCAAGTCGGGGGGGAACCCGGGGAGCTGTTTTTT. Amino acid sequence: CASSQVGGEPGELFF.

The CDR3 DNA reads as TGTGCCAGTAGTTGGTTTGGAAACACCATATATTTT. Protein product: CASSWFGNTIYF. This chain joins TRBV19 and TRBJ1-3, with D unclear. CDR3 size: 12 residues. Per germline, CDR1 LNHDA and CDR2 SQIVND (reference sequence). Deletions cut 5 bases from V and 3 bases from J, with 5 bases between.

This sequence joins TRBV10-3 and TRBJ2-7; 8 bases are a match to TRBD1. J was trimmed by 6 bases and V by 2 bases; bases with no gene match: 6. CDR3 length equals 14 residues. Per germline, CDR1 ENHRY and CDR2 SYGVKD. As DNA, the CDR3 is TGTGCCATCAGTGAGGTAGGACAGGGAGCCGAGCAGTACTTC. It yields the protein CAISEVGQGAEQYF.

The chain employs TRBV6-9 and TRBJ2-1; TRBD1 is a possible D gene (6 bases). CDR1 is MNHGY, CDR2 SVAAGI, per germline. CDR3 length: 15 amino acids. V was pared by 8 bases and J by 2 bases, with 16 bases between. The DNA for the CDR3 is TGTGCCAGCGCAATTGAAGGACAGCCCTACAATGAGCAGTTCTTC. Encoded protein: CASAIEGQPYNEQFF.

In this sample, this clone turned up a few times. The chain carries TRBV4-1 and TRBJ2-5, with a tentative D call TRBD2 (5 bases). The germline CDR1 and CDR2 sequences are MGHRA and YSYEKL. CDR3 length: 14 amino acids. V lost 3 bases and J 5 bases, leaving 13 bases between the germline ends. The DNA for the CDR3 is TGCGCCAGCAGCCACCTTAGGACTCCGGAGACCCAGTACTTC. Its translation: CASSHLRTPETQYF.

The V call is TRBV19, the J call TRBJ1-5; D not certain. There are 14 residues in the CDR3. Germline CDR1 and CDR2: LNHDA and SQIVND (reference sequence). The ends were cut back, 7 bases at V and 0 bases at J, with 10 bases in the middle. The CDR3 reads CASKWLDSNQPQHF. CDR3 nucleotide sequence: TGTGCCAGTAAGTGGTTAGATAGCAATCAGCCCCAGCATTTT.

This clone has a handful of counts. The genes are TRBV9 and TRBJ2-3; tentative D call: TRBD2 (7 bases). This CDR3 spans 14 amino acids. The ends were cut back, 6 bases at V and 6 bases at J, with 17 bases in the middle. Germline loops: CDR1 SGDLS, CDR2 YYNGEE. For the CDR3, the DNA is TGTGCCAGCACCCTAGGGGGGGAGTTGGATACGCAGTATTTT. Protein sequence: CASTLGGELDTQYF.